This TCR beta chain was sequenced during a study of technical replicates of blood from four donors. Germline V CDR1 and CDR2: SGHVS, FQNEAQ. V gave up 4 bases and J gave up 6 bases; unmatched junction bases: 11. The CDR3 is 15 amino acids. The data were produced by immunoSEQ multiplex PCR, yet TCRdb's version contains in-frame clones alone and is incomplete. The table lists under 90,000 clones, approximately 90% of them singletons. The TCR sequence derives from a human donor in good health. This chain uses TRBV7-8 with TRBJ1-2; 7 nucleotides align to TRBD1. The material sequenced was T cells isolated from PBMCs. This CDR3 reads CASSSPQGGRNGYTF. The CDR3 DNA follows: TGTGCCAGCAGCTCCCCCCAGGGGGGCAGGAATGGCTACACCTTC.